This TCR beta chain is drawn from a study of CD8 T cells in ankylosing spondylitis. CDR3 length: 15 amino acids. The V end was cut by 0 bases, the J end by 0 bases, with 9 bases between. CDR1 SGHDT and CDR2 YYEEEE come from the germline V gene. For this clonotype: The antigen is undetermined.

General study points: Roughly eight highly homologous variants made up a TCR beta motif, and this motif appeared characteristic of ankylosing spondylitis blood. Within peripheral blood, clones linked to disease were CD8+ and relatively rare. Prior work had noted some motif variants in reactive arthritis blood and synovial fluid.

With molecular barcodes, quantitative 5'-RACE was used to make the TCR beta libraries. TCRdb redid the calling of the 5' RACE reads with MiXCR, one entry per CDR3 protein. The profile shows some 340,000 distinct CDR3 sequences, roughly 14% of them singletons. Sequenced: blood, either unsorted or a sorted T cell fraction (not recorded which). The chain recombines TRBV5-6 with TRBJ1-2; D is undetermined. This clonotype was obtained from a male donor with ankylosing spondylitis or in good health (not recorded which). The CDR3 loop reads CASSLAPTANYGYTF. CDR3 nucleotides: TGTGCCAGCAGCTTGGCCCCCACAGCTAACTATGGCTACACCTTC.